This T cell receptor beta chain stems from a study of cytomegalovirus exposure and HLA in healthy donors. The CDR3 is 12 residues long. The germline V and J ends were trimmed by 7 bases and 5 bases, with 10 bases remaining between them. The germline V gene has CDR1 MRHNA and CDR2 SNTAGT. Whole-study findings and limits: For most subjects, TCR beta sequences were reported to predict HLA-A and HLA-B alleles with accuracy. A reported reduction in N-insertions relative to the approximately 690-donor mean was seen in an Asian-associated ancestry cluster in a later analysis. A classifier reportedly called cytomegalovirus status with high sensitivity and specificity.

The primer mix had 60 Vbeta and 13 Jbeta primers. The protocol was immunoSEQ multiplex PCR, while the TCRdb copy is restricted to in-frame clones and leaves out a portion. The table shows 150,000 to 200,000 clones, with 80% to 85% occurring only once. Turning to this clone: Its target is not known.

What was sequenced was PBMCs. The clonotype comes from a woman aged 18-35 years in good health and CMV-seronegative. The chain joins TRBV6-4 to TRBJ2-3; D is ambiguous. The CDR3 spells CASIRPGDTQYF. The CDR3 DNA is TGTGCCAGCATCCGTCCCGGAGATACGCAGTATTTT.